These 12 T cell receptor beta chains were all obtained from the same sample, sequenced in a study of blood T cells in healthy people across ages. With a J-beta primer mix and a sample-barcoded 5' primer, a second PCR ran 7 to 11 cycles. TCRdb called the 5' RACE reads again in MiXCR, with one record for every CDR3 protein. The data show some 670,000 distinct CDR3 sequences, approximately 52% seen once. The specimen was blood. Source of these receptors: a woman aged 80 or older in good health.

V usage is TRBV6-6 and J usage is TRBJ1-2; D is possibly TRBD1 (6 bases). Germline V gene sequence: CDR1 MNHNY, CDR2 SVGAGI (reference sequence). The CDR3 extends over 14 amino acids. Trimming took 5 bases from V and 8 from J, leaving 18 bases between them. CDR3 protein: CASSDGQGQGGYTF. In DNA, the CDR3 is TGTGCCAGCAGTGACGGCCAGGGGCAAGGAGGCTACACCTTC.

V gene TRBV12-3 or TRBV12-4 combines with J gene TRBJ2-5; D might be TRBD1 (6 bases). V was shortened by 7 bases and J by 4 bases, with 13 bases between the two germline ends. The CDR3 length is 13 residues. CDR3: CASITGSGETQYF. In nucleotides, the CDR3 is TGTGCCAGCATCACAGGGTCGGGAGAGACCCAGTACTTC.

Ten or more counts support this clonotype. This chain links TRBV20-1 with TRBJ2-1; 9 bases line up with TRBD2. CDR1 is DFQATT, CDR2 SNEGSKA, per germline (reference sequence). The CDR3 has 14 residues. V lost 5 bases to trimming and J lost 7 bases; unmatched junction nucleotides: 9. The CDR3: CSASAGGLRNEQFF. The CDR3 coding sequence is TGCAGTGCTTCGGCGGGAGGGCTAAGGAATGAGCAGTTCTTC.

A word on this clonotype: It may be a read error: a sequence one base away is much more abundant. The chain recombines TRBV12-3 or TRBV12-4 with TRBJ2-1; D is perhaps TRBD1 (6 bases). This CDR3 is built from 12 residues. The CDR3 loop reads CASSLGTAERFF. Written as DNA, the CDR3 is TGTGCCAGCAGTTTAGGGACAGCGGAGCGGTTCTTC.

As to this clonotype: It may be a read error: a sequence one base away is much more abundant. V gene TRBV7-3 combines with J gene TRBJ2-1; 9 positions agree with TRBD2. The germline V gene encodes CDR1 SGHTA and CDR2 FQGTGA. This CDR3 spans 15 amino acids. Germline trimming cut 1 base from V and 5 bases from J; bases unmatched to any gene: 3. The CDR3 DNA reads TGTGCCAGCAGCTTAAGTCTAGCGGGGAACAATGAGCAGTTCTTC. Encoded protein: CASSLSLAGNNEQFF.

The V call is TRBV30, the J call TRBJ1-4; tentatively, D is TRBD1 (5 bases). This CDR3 has 15 amino acids. The germline V and J ends were trimmed by 4 bases and 2 bases, with 14 bases remaining between them. The germline gives CDR1 GTSNPN, CDR2 SVGIG (reference sequence). CDR3: CAWKGVRGTNEKLFF. The CDR3 DNA reads TGTGCCTGGAAAGGGGTTCGGGGGACTAATGAAAAACTGTTTTTT.

The rearrangement joins TRBV25-1 to TRBJ2-2; 9 bases fit TRBD2. The J segment lost 1 base and the V segment lost 1 base, leaving 4 bases of the junction unmatched. Germline loops: CDR1 MGHDK, CDR2 SYGVNS. The CDR3 length is 17 residues. CDR3 nucleotides: TGTGCCAGCAGTGAATCCCGTAGCGGGAGGAACACCGGGGAGCTGTTTTTT. Its protein product is CASSESRSGRNTGELFF.

The V call is TRBV12-3 or TRBV12-4, the J call TRBJ1-4; 8 nucleotides match TRBD1. With 3 bases clipped from V and 5 bases from J, the junction kept 2 bases outside the gene matches. The CDR3 length is 14 residues. CDR3 bases: TGTGCCAGCAGTTTCACAGGGGGAAATGAAAAACTGTTTTTT. This sequence encodes CASSFTGGNEKLFF.

This clonotype showed up many times. This chain uses TRBV3-1 with TRBJ1-1; D is possibly TRBD1 (5 bases). Trimming took 0 bases from V and 10 from J, leaving 9 bases between them. The CDR3 sequence is 12 residues long. CDR1 LGHDT and CDR2 YNNKEL come from the germline V gene (reference sequence). The CDR3 coding sequence is TGTGCCAGCAGCCAAGACCGAAGGGGAGCTTTCTTT. Protein product: CASSQDRRGAFF.

This chain joins TRBV20-1 and TRBJ2-3, with 10 nucleotides matching TRBD2. Germline CDR1 DFQATT, CDR2 SNEGSKA (reference sequence). This CDR3 is 15 amino acids long. V shed 2 bases, J shed 2 bases, and the junction held 4 bases outside the gene matches. DNA for the CDR3: TGCAGTGCTAGAAAACTAGCGGGACTCACAGATACGCAGTATTTT. Translation: CSARKLAGLTDTQYF.

The chain is built from TRBV6-5 and TRBJ1-4; perhaps TRBD1 as D (6 bases). Per the germline V gene, CDR1 is MNHEY and CDR2 is SVGAGI. The length of the CDR3 is 16 residues. V was pared by 6 bases and J by 4 bases, with 18 bases between. In nucleotides, the CDR3 is TGTGCCAGCAGCCCCGATACAGGGTGGGGTAATGAAAAACTGTTTTTT. As protein: CASSPDTGWGNEKLFF.

In the case of this clonotype: This may be a read error: a much more frequent sequence differs by one nucleotide. This sequence joins TRBV18 and TRBJ2-1; TRBD1 aligns across 7 bases. V dropped 3 bases and J dropped 1; count of bases not matched to a gene: 9. Germline loops: CDR1 KGHSH, CDR2 LQKENI. The CDR3 runs to 17 residues. The CDR3 DNA sequence: TGTGCCAGCTCACCCAGCAGGGGGAAGCCTTCCTACAATGAGCAGTTCTTC. Protein sequence: CASSPSRGKPSYNEQFF.